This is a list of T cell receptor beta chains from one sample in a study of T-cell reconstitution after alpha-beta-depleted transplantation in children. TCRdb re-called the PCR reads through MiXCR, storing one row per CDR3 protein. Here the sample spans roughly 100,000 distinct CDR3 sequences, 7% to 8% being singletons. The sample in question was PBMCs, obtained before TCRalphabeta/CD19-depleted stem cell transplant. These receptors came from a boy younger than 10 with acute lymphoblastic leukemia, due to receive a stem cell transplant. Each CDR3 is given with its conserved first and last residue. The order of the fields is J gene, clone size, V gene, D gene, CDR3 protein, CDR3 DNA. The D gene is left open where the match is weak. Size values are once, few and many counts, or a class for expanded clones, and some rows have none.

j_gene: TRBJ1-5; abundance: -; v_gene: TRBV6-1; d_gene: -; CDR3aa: CASTESRSGNQPQHF; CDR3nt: TGTGCCAGCACTGAGAGTAGGTCGGGCAATCAGCCCCAGCATTTT
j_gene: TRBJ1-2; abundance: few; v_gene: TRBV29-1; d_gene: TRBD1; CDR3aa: CSASPQGDRGGYTF; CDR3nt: TGCAGCGCCTCCCCTCAGGGGGACCGGGGGGGCTACACCTTC
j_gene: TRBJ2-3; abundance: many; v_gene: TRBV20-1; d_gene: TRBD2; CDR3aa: CSARRLAGGQDTQYF; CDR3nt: TGCAGTGCTAGAAGACTAGCGGGGGGGCAAGATACGCAGTATTTT
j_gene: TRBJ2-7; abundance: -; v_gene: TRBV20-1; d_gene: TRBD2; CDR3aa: CCARGAGTSSSYEQYF; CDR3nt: TGCTGTGCTAGAGGTGCCGGGACTAGCTCTTCCTACGAGCAGTACTTC
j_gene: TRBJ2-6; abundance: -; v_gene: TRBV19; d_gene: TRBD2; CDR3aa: CASSPHGAGAGANVLTF; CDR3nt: TGTGCCAGTAGTCCCCACGGCGCGGGGGCTGGGGCCAACGTCCTGACTTTC
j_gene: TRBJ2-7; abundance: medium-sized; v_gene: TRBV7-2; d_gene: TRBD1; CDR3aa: CASSPGTGFYEQYF; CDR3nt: TGTGCCAGCAGCCCAGGGACAGGGTTTTACGAGCAGTACTTC
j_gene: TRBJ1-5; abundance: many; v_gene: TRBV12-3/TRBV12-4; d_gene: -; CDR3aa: CASSDWTENQPQHF; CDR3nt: TGTGCCAGCAGTGACTGGACAGAAAATCAGCCCCAGCATTTT
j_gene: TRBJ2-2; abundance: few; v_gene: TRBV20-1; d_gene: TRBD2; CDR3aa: CSARDSGGDTGELFF; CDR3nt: TGCAGTGCTAGAGATTCGGGAGGCGACACCGGGGAGCTGTTTTTT
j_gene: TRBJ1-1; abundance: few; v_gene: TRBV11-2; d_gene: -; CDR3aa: CASSLVGSSTEAFF; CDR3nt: TGTGCCAGCAGCTTAGTGGGTAGCAGCACTGAAGCTTTCTTT
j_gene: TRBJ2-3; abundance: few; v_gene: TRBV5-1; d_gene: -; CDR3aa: CASSLGPSTDTQYF; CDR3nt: TGCGCCAGCAGCTTGGGGCCTAGCACAGATACGCAGTATTTT
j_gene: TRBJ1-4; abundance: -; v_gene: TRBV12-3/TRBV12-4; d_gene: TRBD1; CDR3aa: CASNPRQGGEKLFF; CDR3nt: TGTGCCAGCAACCCACGACAGGGAGGTGAAAAACTGTTTTTT
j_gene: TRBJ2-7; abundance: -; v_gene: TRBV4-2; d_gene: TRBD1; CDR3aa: CASSQDGTGGTYEQYF; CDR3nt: TGTGCCAGCAGCCAAGATGGGACAGGGGGGACCTACGAGCAGTACTTC
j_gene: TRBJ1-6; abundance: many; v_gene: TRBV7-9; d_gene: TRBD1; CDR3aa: CASSLSYRGPTGNSPLHF; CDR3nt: TGTGCCAGCAGCTTATCTTACAGGGGTCCCACCGGAAATTCACCCCTCCACTTT
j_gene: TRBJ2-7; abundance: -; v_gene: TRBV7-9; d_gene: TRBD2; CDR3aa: CASSPTSDYEQYF; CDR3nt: TGTGCCAGCAGCCCTACTAGCGACTACGAGCAGTACTTC
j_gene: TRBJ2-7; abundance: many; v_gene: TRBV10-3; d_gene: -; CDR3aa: CAISESRGGEQYF; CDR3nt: TGTGCCATCAGTGAGTCGAGAGGAGGTGAGCAGTACTTC
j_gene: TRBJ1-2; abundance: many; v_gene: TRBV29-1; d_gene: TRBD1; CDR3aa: CSVEGDRINYGYTF; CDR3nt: TGCAGCGTTGAAGGGGACAGGATTAACTATGGCTACACCTTC
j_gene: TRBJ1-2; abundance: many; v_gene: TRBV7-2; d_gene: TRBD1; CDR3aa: CASSSATGLYGYTF; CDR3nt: TGTGCCAGCAGCTCCGCGACAGGGCTCTATGGCTACACCTTC
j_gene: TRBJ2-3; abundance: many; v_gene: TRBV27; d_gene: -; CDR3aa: CASQVTGSTDTQYF; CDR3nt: TGTGCCAGCCAAGTTACAGGGAGCACAGATACGCAGTATTTT
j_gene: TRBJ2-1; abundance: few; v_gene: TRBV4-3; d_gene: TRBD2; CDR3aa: CASSPASGGDYNEQFF; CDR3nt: TGCGCCAGCAGCCCCGCTAGCGGGGGGGATTACAATGAGCAGTTCTTC
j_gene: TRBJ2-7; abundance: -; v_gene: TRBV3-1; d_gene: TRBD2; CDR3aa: CASSQPGGAVEQYF; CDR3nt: TGTGCCAGCAGCCAACCCGGGGGGGCGGTCGAGCAGTACTTC
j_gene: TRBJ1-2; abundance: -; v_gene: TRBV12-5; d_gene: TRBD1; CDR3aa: CASGLSAGQGASNYGYTF; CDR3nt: TGTGCTAGTGGTCTGAGCGCCGGACAGGGGGCCTCCAACTATGGCTACACCTTC
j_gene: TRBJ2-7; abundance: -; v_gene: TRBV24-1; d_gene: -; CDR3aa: CGASDRTAYEQYF; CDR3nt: TGTGGGGCCAGTGATAGGACAGCCTACGAGCAGTACTTC
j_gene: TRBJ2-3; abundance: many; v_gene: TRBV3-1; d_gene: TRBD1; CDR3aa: CASSQDLRDSYTDTQYF; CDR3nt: TGTGCCAGCAGCCAAGATCTTAGGGACAGTTACACAGATACGCAGTATTTT
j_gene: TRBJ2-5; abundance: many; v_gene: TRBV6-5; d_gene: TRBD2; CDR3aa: CASSYYGEGETQYF; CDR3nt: TGTGCCAGCAGTTACTATGGGGAGGGGGAGACCCAGTACTTC
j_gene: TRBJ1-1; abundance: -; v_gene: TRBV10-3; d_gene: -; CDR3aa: CAISESTAGNTEAFF; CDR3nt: TGTGCCATCAGTGAGTCGACGGCTGGAAACACTGAAGCTTTCTTT
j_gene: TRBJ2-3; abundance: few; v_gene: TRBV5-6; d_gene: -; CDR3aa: CASSFRRTDTQYF; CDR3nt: TGTGCCAGCAGCTTCAGACGAACAGATACGCAGTATTTT
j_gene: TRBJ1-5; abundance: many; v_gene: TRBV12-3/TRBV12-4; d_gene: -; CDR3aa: CASSLTGSNQPQHF; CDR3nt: TGTGCCAGCAGTTTAACAGGCTCCAATCAGCCCCAGCATTTT
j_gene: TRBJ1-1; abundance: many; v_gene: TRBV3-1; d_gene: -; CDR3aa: CASSRGPVNTEAFF; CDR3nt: TGTGCCAGCAGCCGTGGACCGGTGAACACTGAAGCTTTCTTT
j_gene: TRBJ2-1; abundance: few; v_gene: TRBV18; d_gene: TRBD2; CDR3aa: CASSPWTSGGATEQFF; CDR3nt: TGTGCCAGCTCACCATGGACTAGCGGGGGGGCTACTGAGCAGTTCTTC
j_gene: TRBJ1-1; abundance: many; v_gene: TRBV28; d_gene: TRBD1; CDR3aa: CASSQGTGAGNTEAFF; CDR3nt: TGTGCCAGCAGTCAAGGGACAGGGGCGGGGAACACTGAAGCTTTCTTT
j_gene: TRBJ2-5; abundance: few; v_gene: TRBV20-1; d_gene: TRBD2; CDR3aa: CSAPYPLAERVGETQYF; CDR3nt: TGCAGTGCTCCATACCCTCTAGCGGAAAGAGTAGGAGAGACCCAGTACTTC
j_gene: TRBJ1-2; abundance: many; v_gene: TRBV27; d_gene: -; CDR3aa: CASSFLGDDGYTF; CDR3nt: TGTGCCAGCAGTTTCTTAGGGGATGATGGCTACACCTTC
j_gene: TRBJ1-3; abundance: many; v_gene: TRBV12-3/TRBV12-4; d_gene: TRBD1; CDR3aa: CASGSTGDGNTIYF; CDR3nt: TGTGCCAGCGGTTCGACAGGGGACGGAAACACCATATATTTT
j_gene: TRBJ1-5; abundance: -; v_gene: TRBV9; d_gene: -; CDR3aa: CASSPGHQALPQHF; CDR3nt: TGTGCCAGCAGCCCGGGACACCAGGCCCTGCCCCAGCATTTT
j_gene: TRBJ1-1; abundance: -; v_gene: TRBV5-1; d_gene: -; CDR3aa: CASSWSRDSTEAFF; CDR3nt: TGCGCCAGCAGCTGGTCCAGGGATTCCACTGAAGCTTTCTTT
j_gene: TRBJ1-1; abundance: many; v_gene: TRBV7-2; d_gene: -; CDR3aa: CASSLAQDGTEAFF; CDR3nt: TGTGCCAGCAGCTTAGCACAGGATGGAACTGAAGCTTTCTTT
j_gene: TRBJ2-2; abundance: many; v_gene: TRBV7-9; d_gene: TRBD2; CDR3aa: CASSSAGGRGELFF; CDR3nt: TGTGCCAGCAGCTCGGCGGGGGGGCGCGGGGAGCTGTTTTTT
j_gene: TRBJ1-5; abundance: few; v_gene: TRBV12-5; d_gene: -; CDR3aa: CASGLEAGNQPQHF; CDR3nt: TGTGCTAGTGGTTTGGAGGCAGGGAATCAGCCCCAGCATTTT
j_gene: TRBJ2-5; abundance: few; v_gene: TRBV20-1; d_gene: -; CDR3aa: CSARGGGGGGSTEPQYF; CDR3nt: TGCAGTGCTAGAGGAGGAGGGGGCGGGGGCTCGACTGAGCCCCAGTACTTC
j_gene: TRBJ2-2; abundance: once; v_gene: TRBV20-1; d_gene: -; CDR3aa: CSAEGGGGTTGELFF; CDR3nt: TGCAGTGCCGAAGGGGGCGGGGGGACCACCGGGGAGCTGTTTTTT
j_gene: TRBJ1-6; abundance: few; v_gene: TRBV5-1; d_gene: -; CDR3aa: CASSLSGRNSPLHF; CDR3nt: TGCGCCAGCAGCCTATCGGGTCGCAATTCACCCCTCCACTTT
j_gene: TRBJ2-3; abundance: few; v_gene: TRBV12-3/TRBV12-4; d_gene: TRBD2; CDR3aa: CASRLSGGTDTQYF; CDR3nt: TGTGCCAGCAGGTTGAGCGGGGGCACGGATACGCAGTATTTT
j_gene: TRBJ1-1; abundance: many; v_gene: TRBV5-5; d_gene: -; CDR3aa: CASSLGSGVGTEAFF; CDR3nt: TGTGCCAGCAGCTTGGGCTCAGGGGTGGGCACTGAAGCTTTCTTT
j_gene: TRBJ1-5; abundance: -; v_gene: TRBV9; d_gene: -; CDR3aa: CASSVGEVPRWNQPQHF; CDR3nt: TGTGCCAGCAGCGTAGGAGAAGTCCCCCGTTGGAATCAGCCCCAGCATTTT